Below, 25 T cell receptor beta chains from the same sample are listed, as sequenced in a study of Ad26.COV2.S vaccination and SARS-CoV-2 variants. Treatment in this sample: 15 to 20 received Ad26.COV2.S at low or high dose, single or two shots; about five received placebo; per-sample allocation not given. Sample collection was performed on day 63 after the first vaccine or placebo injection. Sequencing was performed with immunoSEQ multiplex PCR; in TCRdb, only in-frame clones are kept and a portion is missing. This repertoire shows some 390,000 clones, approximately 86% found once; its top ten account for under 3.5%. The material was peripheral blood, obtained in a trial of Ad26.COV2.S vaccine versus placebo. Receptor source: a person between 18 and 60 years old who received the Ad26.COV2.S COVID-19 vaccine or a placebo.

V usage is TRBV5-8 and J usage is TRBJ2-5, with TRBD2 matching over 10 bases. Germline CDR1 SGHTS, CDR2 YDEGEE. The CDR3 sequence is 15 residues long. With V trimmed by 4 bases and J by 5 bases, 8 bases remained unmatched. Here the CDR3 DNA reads TGTGCCAGCAGCGCAGCGGGGGGGCGAATGGAGACCCAGTACTTC. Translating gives CASSAAGGRMETQYF.

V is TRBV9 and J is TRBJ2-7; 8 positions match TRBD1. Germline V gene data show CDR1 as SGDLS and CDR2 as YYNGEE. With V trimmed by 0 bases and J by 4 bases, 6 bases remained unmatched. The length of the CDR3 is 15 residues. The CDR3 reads CASSVGTGGTYEQYF. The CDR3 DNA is TGTGCCAGCAGCGTAGGTACAGGGGGGACGTACGAGCAGTACTTC.

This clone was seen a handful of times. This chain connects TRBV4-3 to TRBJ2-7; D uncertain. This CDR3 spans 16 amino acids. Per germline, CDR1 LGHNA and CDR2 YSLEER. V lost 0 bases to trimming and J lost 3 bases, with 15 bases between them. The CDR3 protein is CASSQEYRQEGYEQYF. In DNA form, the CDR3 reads TGCGCCAGCAGCCAAGAATATAGGCAGGAAGGCTACGAGCAGTACTTC.

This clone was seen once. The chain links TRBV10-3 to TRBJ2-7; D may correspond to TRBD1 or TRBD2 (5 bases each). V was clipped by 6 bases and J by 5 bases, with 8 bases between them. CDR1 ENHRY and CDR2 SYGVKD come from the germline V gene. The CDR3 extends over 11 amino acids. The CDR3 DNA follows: TGTGCCATCAGGGGGGAAAACGAGCAGTACTTC. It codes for CAIRGENEQYF.

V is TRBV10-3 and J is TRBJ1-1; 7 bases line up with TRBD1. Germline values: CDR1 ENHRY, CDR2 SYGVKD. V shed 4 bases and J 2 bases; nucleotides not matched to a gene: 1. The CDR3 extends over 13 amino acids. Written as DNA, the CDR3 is TGTGCCATCAGTGGGGACAGTAACACTGAAGCTTTCTTT. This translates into CAISGDSNTEAFF.

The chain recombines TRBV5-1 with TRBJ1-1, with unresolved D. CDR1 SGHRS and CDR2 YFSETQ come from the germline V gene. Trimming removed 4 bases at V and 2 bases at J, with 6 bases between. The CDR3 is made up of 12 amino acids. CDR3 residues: CASSDTNTEAFF. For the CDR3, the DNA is TGCGCCAGCAGCGACACCAACACTGAAGCTTTCTTT.

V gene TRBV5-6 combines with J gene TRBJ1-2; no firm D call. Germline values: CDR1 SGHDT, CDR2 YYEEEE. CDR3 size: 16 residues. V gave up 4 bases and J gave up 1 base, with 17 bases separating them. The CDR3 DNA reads TGTGCCAGCAGCCCTATGGGAGGCATACTTAACTATGGCTACACCTTC. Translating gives CASSPMGGILNYGYTF.

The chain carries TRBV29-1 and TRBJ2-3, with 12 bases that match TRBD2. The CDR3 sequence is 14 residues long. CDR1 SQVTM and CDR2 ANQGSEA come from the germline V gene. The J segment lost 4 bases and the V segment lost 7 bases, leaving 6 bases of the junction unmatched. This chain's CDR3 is CSAHLAGGPDTQYF. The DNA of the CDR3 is TGCAGCGCCCATCTAGCGGGGGGGCCAGATACGCAGTATTTT.

The CDR3, as DNA: TGTGCCTGGAGGGACAGTGCTAACTATGGCTACACCTTC. Translation gives CAWRDSANYGYTF. The chain recombines TRBV30 with TRBJ1-2, with D possibly being TRBD1 (6 bases). The CDR3 sequence is 13 residues long. Trimming cost V 3 bases and J 0 bases, with 8 bases left between them. The germline gives CDR1 GTSNPN, CDR2 SVGIG (reference sequence).

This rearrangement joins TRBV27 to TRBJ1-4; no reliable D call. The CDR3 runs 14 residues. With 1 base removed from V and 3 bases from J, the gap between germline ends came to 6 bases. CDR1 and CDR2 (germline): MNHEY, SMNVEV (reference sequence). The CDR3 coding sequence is TGTGCCAGCAGTTTATTCGGGCCTAATGAAAAACTGTTTTTT. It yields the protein CASSLFGPNEKLFF.

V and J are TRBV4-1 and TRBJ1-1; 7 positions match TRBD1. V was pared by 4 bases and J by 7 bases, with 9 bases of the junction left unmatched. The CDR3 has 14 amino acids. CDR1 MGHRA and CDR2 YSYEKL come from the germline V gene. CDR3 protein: CASSPGGIRNEAFF. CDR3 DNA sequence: TGCGCCAGCAGCCCAGGGGGAATAAGGAATGAAGCTTTCTTT.

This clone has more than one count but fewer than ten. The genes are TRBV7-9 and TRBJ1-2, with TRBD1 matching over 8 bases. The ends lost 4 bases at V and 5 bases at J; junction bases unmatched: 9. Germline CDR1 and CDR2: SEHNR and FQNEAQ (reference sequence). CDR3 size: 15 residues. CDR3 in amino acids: CASSYARTGTYGYTF. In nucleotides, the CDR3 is TGTGCCAGCAGCTACGCCCGGACAGGGACGTATGGCTACACCTTC.

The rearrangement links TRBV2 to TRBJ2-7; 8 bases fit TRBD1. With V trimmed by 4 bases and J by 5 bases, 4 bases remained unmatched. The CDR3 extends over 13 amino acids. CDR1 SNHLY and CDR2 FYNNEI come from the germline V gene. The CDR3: CASSADRVDEQYF. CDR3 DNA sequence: TGTGCCAGCAGTGCGGACAGGGTCGACGAGCAGTACTTC.

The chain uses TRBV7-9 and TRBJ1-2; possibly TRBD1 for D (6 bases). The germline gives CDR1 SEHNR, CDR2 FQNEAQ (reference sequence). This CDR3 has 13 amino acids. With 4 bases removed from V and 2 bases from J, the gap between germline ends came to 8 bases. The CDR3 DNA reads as TGTGCCAGCAGCTCGGACAGCAACTATGGCTACACCTTC. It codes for CASSSDSNYGYTF.

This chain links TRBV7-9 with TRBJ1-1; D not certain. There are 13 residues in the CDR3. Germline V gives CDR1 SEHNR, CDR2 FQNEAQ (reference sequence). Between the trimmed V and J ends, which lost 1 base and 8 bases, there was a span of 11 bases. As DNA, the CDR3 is TGTGCCAGCAGCTTAGACACGGGATTCGAAGCTTTCTTT. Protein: CASSLDTGFEAFF.

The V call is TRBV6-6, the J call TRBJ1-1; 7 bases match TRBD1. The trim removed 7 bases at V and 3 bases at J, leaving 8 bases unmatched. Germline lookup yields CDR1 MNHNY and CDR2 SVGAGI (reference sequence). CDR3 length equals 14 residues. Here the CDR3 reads CASNLRGEYTEAFF. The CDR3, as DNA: TGTGCCAGCAACCTCAGGGGGGAGTACACTGAAGCTTTCTTT.

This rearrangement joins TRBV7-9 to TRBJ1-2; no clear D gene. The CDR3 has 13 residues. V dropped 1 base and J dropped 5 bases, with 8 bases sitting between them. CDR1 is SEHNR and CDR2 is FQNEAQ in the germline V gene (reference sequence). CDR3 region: CASSLDSGYGYTF. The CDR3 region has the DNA TGTGCCAGCAGCTTAGACAGTGGGTATGGCTACACCTTC. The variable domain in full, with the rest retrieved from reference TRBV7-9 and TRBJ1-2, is DTGVSQNPRHKITKRGQNVTFRCDPISEHNRLYWYRQTLGQGPEFLTYFQNEAQLEKSRLLSDRFSAERPKGSFSTLEIQRTEQGDSAMYLCASSLDSGYGYTFGSGTRLTVV.

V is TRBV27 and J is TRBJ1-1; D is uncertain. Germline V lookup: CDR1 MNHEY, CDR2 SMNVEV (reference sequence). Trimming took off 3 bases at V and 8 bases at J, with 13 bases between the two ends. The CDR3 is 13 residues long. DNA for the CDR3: TGTGCCAGCAGTTTTACGGTAAAGGGAGAAGCTTTCTTT. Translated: CASSFTVKGEAFF.

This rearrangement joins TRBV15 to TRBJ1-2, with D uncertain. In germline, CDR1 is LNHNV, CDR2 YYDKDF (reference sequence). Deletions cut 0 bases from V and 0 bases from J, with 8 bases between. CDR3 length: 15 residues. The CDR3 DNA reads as TGTGCCACCAGCAGAGATCTGACGGCTAACTATGGCTACACCTTC. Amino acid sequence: CATSRDLTANYGYTF.

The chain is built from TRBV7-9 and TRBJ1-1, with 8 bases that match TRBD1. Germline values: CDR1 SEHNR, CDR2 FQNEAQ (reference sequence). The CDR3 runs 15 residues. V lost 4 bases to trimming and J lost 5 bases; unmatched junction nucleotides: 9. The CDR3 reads CASSSQTGVGTEAFF. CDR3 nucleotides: TGTGCCAGCAGCTCCCAGACAGGGGTCGGTACTGAAGCTTTCTTT.

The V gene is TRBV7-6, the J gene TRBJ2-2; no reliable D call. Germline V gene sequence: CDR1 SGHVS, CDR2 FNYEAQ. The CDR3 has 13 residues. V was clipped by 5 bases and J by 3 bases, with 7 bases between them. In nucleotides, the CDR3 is TGTGCCAGCAGCGCGAGCGACACCGGGGAGCTGTTTTTT. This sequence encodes CASSASDTGELFF.

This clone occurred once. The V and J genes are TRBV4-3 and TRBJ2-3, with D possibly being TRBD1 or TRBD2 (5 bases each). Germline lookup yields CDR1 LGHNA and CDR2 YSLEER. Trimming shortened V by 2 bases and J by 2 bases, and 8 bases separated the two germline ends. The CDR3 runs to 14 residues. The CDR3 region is CASSQTGLTDTQYF. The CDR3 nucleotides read TGCGCCAGCAGCCAAACAGGACTCACAGATACGCAGTATTTT.

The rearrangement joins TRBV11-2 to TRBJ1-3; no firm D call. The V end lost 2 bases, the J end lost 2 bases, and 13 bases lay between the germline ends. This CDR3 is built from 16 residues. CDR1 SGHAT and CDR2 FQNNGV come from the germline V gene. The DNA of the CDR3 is TGTGCCAGCAGCTTAATGTCCACGTTCGCTGGAAACACCATATATTTT. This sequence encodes CASSLMSTFAGNTIYF.

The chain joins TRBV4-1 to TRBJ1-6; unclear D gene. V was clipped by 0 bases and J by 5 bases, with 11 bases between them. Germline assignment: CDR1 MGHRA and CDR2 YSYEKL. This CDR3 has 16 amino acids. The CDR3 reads CASSQELPANNSPLHF. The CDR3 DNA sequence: TGCGCCAGCAGCCAAGAACTGCCGGCTAATAATTCACCCCTCCACTTT.

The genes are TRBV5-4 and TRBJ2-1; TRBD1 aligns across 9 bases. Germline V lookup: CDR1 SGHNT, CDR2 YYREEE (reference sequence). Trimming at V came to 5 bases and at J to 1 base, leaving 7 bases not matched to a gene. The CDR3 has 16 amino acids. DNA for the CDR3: TGTGCCAGCAGACCAGGACAGGGGCTGTCCTACAATGAGCAGTTCTTC. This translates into CASRPGQGLSYNEQFF.